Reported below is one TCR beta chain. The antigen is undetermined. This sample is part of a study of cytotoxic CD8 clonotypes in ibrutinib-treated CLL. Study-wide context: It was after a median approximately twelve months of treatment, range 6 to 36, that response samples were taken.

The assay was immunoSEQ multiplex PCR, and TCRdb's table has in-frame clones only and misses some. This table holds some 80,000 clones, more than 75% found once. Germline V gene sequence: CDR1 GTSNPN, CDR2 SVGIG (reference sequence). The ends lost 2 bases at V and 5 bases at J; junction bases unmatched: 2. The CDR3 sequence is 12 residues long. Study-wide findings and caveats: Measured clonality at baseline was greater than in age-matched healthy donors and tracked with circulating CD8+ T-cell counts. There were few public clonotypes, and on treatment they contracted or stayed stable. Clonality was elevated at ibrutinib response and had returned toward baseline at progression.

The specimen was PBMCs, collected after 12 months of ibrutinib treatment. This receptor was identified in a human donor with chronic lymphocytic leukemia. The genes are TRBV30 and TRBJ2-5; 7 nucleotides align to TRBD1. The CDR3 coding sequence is TGTGCCTGGAGTCCACAGGGGGAGACCCAGTACTTC. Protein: CAWSPQGETQYF.